A single sample gave rise to the 17 T cell receptor beta chains below, sequenced in a study of blood T cell repertoires in COVID-19. Using immunoSEQ multiplex PCR, the repertoire was profiled, and TCRdb retains in-frame clones only, with some absent. The sample records about 320,000 clones, around nine tenths being singletons. The sequenced sample was peripheral blood. Source of these receptors: a woman between 25 and 40 years old with COVID-19, enrolled during active disease.

The chain joins TRBV5-1 to TRBJ1-2; perhaps TRBD1 as D (5 bases). The CDR3 has 14 amino acids. Trimming removed 0 bases at V and 2 bases at J, with 8 bases between. The germline V gene encodes CDR1 SGHRS and CDR2 YFSETQ. CDR3 nucleotides: TGCGCCAGCAGCTTGGGCGACAGAAACTATGGCTACACCTTC. Translating gives CASSLGDRNYGYTF.

This clone was seen just once. This CDR3 is CAISETGTGYNEQFF. The CDR3 DNA is TGTGCCATCAGTGAGACGGGGACAGGATACAATGAGCAGTTCTTC. This chain links TRBV10-3 with TRBJ2-1; 8 positions agree with TRBD1. Germline V gene data show CDR1 as ENHRY and CDR2 as SYGVKD. The CDR3 length is 15 residues. After removal of 2 bases from V and 4 bases from J, the junction contained 4 bases not matched to a gene.

The gene calls are TRBV6-5 and TRBJ2-1, with 8 positions matching TRBD2. The junction had 13 bases not matched to a gene; V was cut back by 2 bases and J by 10 bases. This CDR3 has 16 residues. Per germline, CDR1 MNHEY and CDR2 SVGAGI. In DNA form, the CDR3 reads TGTGCCAGCAGTTACATGGTCGACGGGGGGGCAGGGGAGCAGTTCTTC. Protein: CASSYMVDGGAGEQFF.

J is TRBJ1-6 and V is TRBV19; no reliable D call. The length of the CDR3 is 15 residues. V shed 4 bases and J shed 8 bases, with 15 bases lying between them. In germline, CDR1 is LNHDA, CDR2 SQIVND (reference sequence). CDR3 in DNA: TGTGCCAGTAGTACCCATTCGAGACTAGATTCACCCCTCCACTTT. Translation gives CASSTHSRLDSPLHF.

The chain uses TRBV13 and TRBJ1-5; a possible D gene is TRBD1 (5 bases). The CDR3 loop spans 14 amino acids. Germline V gene data show CDR1 as PRHDT and CDR2 as FYEKMQ (reference sequence). Trimming left V 3 bases short and J 3 bases short, with 9 bases between. CDR3 loop: CASSFGGHNQPQHF. The CDR3 DNA reads TGTGCCAGCAGCTTCGGGGGTCACAATCAGCCCCAGCATTTT.

The chain recombines TRBV6-1 with TRBJ2-7; 7 bases map to TRBD1. This CDR3 has 12 amino acids. V lost 11 bases, J lost 3 bases, and 7 bases stayed unmatched. Per germline, CDR1 MNHNS and CDR2 SASEGT. CDR3 protein: CACRQGNYEQYF. The CDR3 DNA reads as TGTGCCTGTAGACAGGGAAACTACGAGCAGTACTTC.

The rearrangement uses TRBV4-1 and TRBJ1-3; possibly TRBD1 for D (5 bases). The V and J ends lost 0 bases and 4 bases respectively, with 10 bases between them. This CDR3 region has 15 residues. CDR1 is MGHRA and CDR2 is YSYEKL in the germline V gene. The CDR3 nucleotides read TGCGCCAGCAGCCAAGACAGGGTCTCCGGAAACACCATATATTTT. Translated: CASSQDRVSGNTIYF.

This clone was seen many times. The chain links TRBV5-1 to TRBJ2-5, with 11 bases aligning to TRBD2. Germline CDR1 is SGHRS and CDR2 is YFSETQ. The CDR3 runs 17 residues. V gave up 1 base and J gave up 0 bases; unmatched junction bases: 5. The DNA of the CDR3 is TGCGCCAGCAGCTTGCCCCCTAGCGGGGGGTACCAAGAGACCCAGTACTTC. Residues: CASSLPPSGGYQETQYF. Looking up the rest from reference TRBV5-1 and TRBJ2-5 gives the full variable domain: KAGVTQTPRYLIKTRGQQVTLSCSPISGHRSVSWYQQTPGQGLQFLFEYFSETQRNKGNFPGRFSGRQFSNSRSEMNVSTLELGDSALYLCASSLPPSGGYQETQYFGPGTRLLVL.

V is TRBV24-1 and J is TRBJ1-1; 7 bases are shared with TRBD1. The CDR3 has 15 amino acids. Germline V lookup: CDR1 KGHDR, CDR2 SFDVKD. V lost 3 bases to trimming and J lost 1 base; unmatched junction nucleotides: 4. The CDR3 is CATSDTRTGNTEAFF. CDR3 nucleotide sequence: TGTGCCACCAGTGATACCCGGACAGGGAACACTGAAGCTTTCTTT.

The chain couples TRBV29-1 to TRBJ2-2; 10 nucleotides agree with TRBD1. The trim removed 4 bases at V and 4 bases at J, leaving 3 bases unmatched. The V gene's germline CDR1 is SQVTM and CDR2 ANQGSEA. The CDR3 contains 14 residues. The DNA for the CDR3 is TGCAGCGTTGGACAGGGGGCGCGCACCGGGGAGCTGTTTTTT. This codes for CSVGQGARTGELFF.

The V call is TRBV6-2 or TRBV6-3, the J call TRBJ1-5; D is unclear. The CDR3 is 13 amino acids. The V and J ends lost 5 bases and 6 bases respectively, with 11 bases between them. Germline V gene lookup returns CDR1 MNHEY and CDR2 SVGEGT. In DNA, the CDR3 is TGTGCCAGCAGTCCACAGTTCCGTCAGCCCCAGCATTTT. Protein: CASSPQFRQPQHF.

This sequence joins TRBV5-1 and TRBJ2-7, with 7 bases that match TRBD1. Trimming took 3 bases from V and 0 from J; bases not matched to a gene: 6. Germline V gene sequence: CDR1 SGHRS, CDR2 YFSETQ. The CDR3 runs to 15 residues. CDR3 sequence (DNA): TGCGCCAGCAGCTATACAGGGGTCAGCTCCTACGAGCAGTACTTC. Translation gives CASSYTGVSSYEQYF. Combining the CDR3 with reference TRBV5-1 and TRBJ2-7 gives the whole variable domain KAGVTQTPRYLIKTRGQQVTLSCSPISGHRSVSWYQQTPGQGLQFLFEYFSETQRNKGNFPGRFSGRQFSNSRSEMNVSTLELGDSALYLCASSYTGVSSYEQYFGPGTRLTVT.

The rearrangement uses TRBV3-1 (or the pseudogene TRBV3-2) and TRBJ2-1, with TRBD2 matching over 7 bases. The germline V gene has CDR1 LGHDT and CDR2 YNNKEL (reference sequence). The CDR3 totals 15 residues. The junction had 3 bases not matched to a gene; V was cut back by 0 bases and J by 4 bases. The CDR3: CASSQDGGKYNEQFF. In DNA, the CDR3 is TGTGCCAGCAGCCAAGACGGGGGGAAATACAATGAGCAGTTCTTC.

The chain joins TRBV28 to TRBJ2-7; 8 bases agree with TRBD1. From germline, CDR1 is MDHEN and CDR2 SYDVKM. The CDR3 has 12 amino acids. CDR3 region: CVVGQASYEQYF. For the CDR3, the DNA is TGTGTGGTGGGACAGGCCTCCTACGAGCAGTACTTC. Variable domain in full (rest from reference TRBV28 and TRBJ2-7): DVKVTQSSRYLVKRTGEKVFLECVQDMDHENMFWYRQDPGLGLRLIYFSYDVKMKEKGDIPEGYSVSREKKERFSLILESASTNQTSMYLCVVGQASYEQYFGPGTRLTVT.

This chain links TRBV5-6 with TRBJ2-2, with TRBD2 matching 9 bases. Germline assignment: CDR1 SGHDT and CDR2 YYEEEE. Germline trimming cut 3 bases from V and 1 base from J; bases unmatched to any gene: 4. The CDR3 consists of 16 residues. The CDR3 sequence: CASSSLAGENTGELFF. CDR3 in DNA: TGTGCCAGCAGCTCATTAGCGGGGGAGAACACCGGGGAGCTGTTTTTT.

The V and J genes are TRBV5-1 and TRBJ2-2; 9 nucleotides line up with TRBD1. Germline CDR1 and CDR2: SGHRS and YFSETQ. J gave up 4 bases and V 6 bases, and 7 bases lay outside the gene matches. This CDR3 spans 15 amino acids. The CDR3 reads CASTSTGGSTGELFF. The CDR3 DNA follows: TGCGCCAGCACCTCGACAGGGGGGAGCACCGGGGAGCTGTTTTTT.

The CDR3 region has the DNA TGTGCCAGCTCTGGGGCAGCACCCCAAACAAACACCATATATTTT. Encoded protein: CASSGAAPQTNTIYF. The chain is built from TRBV7-8 and TRBJ1-3; tentative D call: TRBD1 (5 bases). Germline lookup yields CDR1 SGHVS and CDR2 FQNEAQ. Trimming cost V 8 bases and J 6 bases, with 20 bases left between them. The CDR3 sequence is 15 residues long.